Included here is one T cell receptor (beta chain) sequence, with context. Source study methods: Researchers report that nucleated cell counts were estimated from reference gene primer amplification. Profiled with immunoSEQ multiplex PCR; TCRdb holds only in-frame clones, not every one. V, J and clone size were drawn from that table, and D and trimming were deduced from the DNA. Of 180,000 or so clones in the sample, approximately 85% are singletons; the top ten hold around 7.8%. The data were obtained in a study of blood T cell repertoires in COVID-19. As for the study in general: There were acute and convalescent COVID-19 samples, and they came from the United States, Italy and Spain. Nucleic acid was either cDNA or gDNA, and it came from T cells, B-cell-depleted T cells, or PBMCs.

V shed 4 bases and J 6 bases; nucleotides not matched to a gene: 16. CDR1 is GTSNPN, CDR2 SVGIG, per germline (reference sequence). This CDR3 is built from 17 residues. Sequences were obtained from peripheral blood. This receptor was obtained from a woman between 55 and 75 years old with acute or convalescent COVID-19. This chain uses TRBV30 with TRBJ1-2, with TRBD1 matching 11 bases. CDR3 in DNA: TGTGCCTGGATTACTATGGTCCCAGGGACAGGGGGAAATGGCTACACCTTC. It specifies CAWITMVPGTGGNGYTF.